These 29 T cell receptor beta chains originate from one sample sequenced in a study of low-dose radiotherapy and immunotherapy resistance in tumors. Both TCRalpha and TCRbeta chains were reverse transcribed with V-gene-specific primers. Using a constant-region primer together with a V-primer adapter, TCRs were subjected to about 18 PCR cycles of amplification. TCRdb reprocessed the reads via MiXCR and lists one record per CDR3 protein. Of some 100,000 distinct CDR3 sequences listed, about 20% are singletons. Noted time point: after trial treatment. Indicated treatment: LDRT plus nivolumab, ipilimumab, low-dose cyclophosphamide and aspirin (RACIN trial). This sample comprised PBMCs, obtained after low-dose radiotherapy plus immunotherapy. The receptors come from a male donor with prostate cancer.

This clonotype has at least ten counts. The chain couples TRBV10-3 to TRBJ2-7, with 13 bases lining up with TRBD2. V lost 5 bases, J lost 2 bases, and 12 bases stayed unmatched. From germline, CDR1 is ENHRY and CDR2 SYGVKD. This CDR3 has 18 amino acids. CDR3 in amino acids: CAISSGTSGVPRAYEQYF. CDR3 bases: TGTGCCATCAGTTCCGGGACTAGCGGGGTTCCGAGAGCCTACGAGCAGTACTTC.

This clonotype appeared many times. The chain couples TRBV11-2 to TRBJ2-7; 7 nucleotides match TRBD2. The CDR3 extends over 17 amino acids. The germline V gene has CDR1 SGHAT and CDR2 FQNNGV. Trimming took 1 base from V and 1 from J; bases not matched to a gene: 10. This CDR3 is CASSLVFGGGGSYEQYF. The CDR3 nucleotides are TGTGCCAGCAGCTTAGTTTTCGGCGGGGGAGGTTCCTACGAGCAGTACTTC.

The chain combines TRBV29-1 with TRBJ2-7, with 11 bases that match TRBD2. Germline V gene lookup returns CDR1 SQVTM and CDR2 ANQGSEA. The V and J ends lost 4 bases and 9 bases, in that order; junction bases with no gene match: 8. The CDR3 covers 13 residues. In DNA form, the CDR3 reads TGCAGCGTTGTGCGGCTAGCGGGGGGCGGGCAGTACTTC. Residues: CSVVRLAGGGQYF.

At least ten counts were recorded for this clonotype. At one end, the junction sequence differs from germline, possibly due to a read error. The chain combines TRBV3-1 with TRBJ1-5; D gene uncertain. Germline values: CDR1 LGHDT, CDR2 YNNKEL (reference sequence). The CDR3 is 14 residues long. DNA of the CDR3: TGTGCCAGCAGCCAAGATCAGTGGAGCCTCAACAAGGATTTT. It specifies CASSQDQWSLNKDF.

This clonotype has a handful of counts. The rearrangement joins TRBV4-3 to TRBJ1-5; no definite D call. V was pared by 1 base and J by 7 bases, with 11 bases between. This CDR3 comprises 14 residues. Germline V gives CDR1 LGHNA, CDR2 YSLEER. As DNA, the CDR3 is TGCGCCAGCAGCCAAGGGTCCGAGGGCCAGCCCCAGCATTTT. Translation: CASSQGSEGQPQHF.

At least ten counts were recorded for this clonotype. This chain links TRBV5-1 with TRBJ1-6; D might be TRBD1 (6 bases). V dropped 5 bases and J dropped 5 bases, with 11 bases sitting between them. The germline gives CDR1 SGHRS, CDR2 YFSETQ. The CDR3 is made up of 14 amino acids. In nucleotides, the CDR3 is TGCGCCAGCAGGAGGACAGCCGATAATTCACCCCTCCACTTT. Amino acid sequence: CASRRTADNSPLHF.

The rearrangement links TRBV5-1 to TRBJ1-1, with D maybe TRBD1 (6 bases). The CDR3 has 14 amino acids. V gave up 6 bases and J gave up 0 bases, with 12 bases separating them. Looked up from germline, CDR1 is SGHRS and CDR2 is YFSETQ. As DNA, the CDR3 is TGCGCCAGCAACCACGGGGACATGAACACTGAAGCTTTCTTT. Its translation is CASNHGDMNTEAFF.

This clonotype was counted many times. CDR3 protein: CASSLASTDTQYF. The CDR3 nucleotides read TGTGCCAGCAGCTTGGCTAGCACAGATACGCAGTATTTT. The V gene is TRBV6-2 or TRBV6-3, the J gene TRBJ2-3; D unclear. Germline V gene lookup returns CDR1 MNHEY and CDR2 SVGEGT. The CDR3 sequence is 13 residues long. The V end lost 6 bases, the J end lost 0 bases, and 7 bases lay between the germline ends.

This clonotype was found a few times. This chain uses TRBV28 with TRBJ1-4; perhaps TRBD1 as D (6 bases). V shed 2 bases and J shed 8 bases, with 12 bases lying between them. The CDR3 is 14 amino acids. Germline V lookup: CDR1 MDHEN, CDR2 SYDVKM. As DNA, the CDR3 is TGTGCCAGCAGTTTACCACAGGGTGACGAAAAACTGTTTTTT. It encodes CASSLPQGDEKLFF.

There are many counts of this clonotype. J is TRBJ2-7 and V is TRBV3-1; 14 nucleotides align to TRBD2. This CDR3 is 19 amino acids long. CDR1 is LGHDT and CDR2 is YNNKEL in the germline V gene (reference sequence). V shed 6 bases and J 0 bases; nucleotides not matched to a gene: 13. The CDR3 DNA reads as TGTGCCAGCAGTCAGGACGGGACTAGCGGGGGCCTGAGCTCCTACGAGCAGTACTTC. Encoded protein: CASSQDGTSGGLSSYEQYF.

Comment on this clonotype: Relative to the germline gene, one junction end is altered; a read error may explain this. CDR3 DNA: TGTGCCAGCAGCCAAGGGGTTCCGGTAGAGACAGCCTTC. This translates into CASSQGVPVETAF. This chain joins TRBV3-1 and TRBJ2-1, with TRBD1 as a possible D gene (5 bases). Germline values: CDR1 LGHDT, CDR2 YNNKEL (reference sequence). This CDR3 comprises 13 residues.

This clonotype was counted ten times or more. V gene TRBV2 combines with J gene TRBJ1-3, with 7 nucleotides matching TRBD1. The CDR3 spans 12 residues. The V gene's germline CDR1 is SNHLY and CDR2 FYNNEI. After removal of 10 bases from V and 2 bases from J, the junction contained 2 bases not matched to a gene. The CDR3 protein is CAKTGTGNTIYF. CDR3 nucleotides: TGTGCCAAGACAGGGACTGGAAACACCATATATTTT.

This clonotype was seen at least ten times. The chain combines TRBV7-9 with TRBJ1-1; D unclear. V lost 1 base, J lost 0 bases, and 6 bases lay in between. The germline gives CDR1 SEHNR, CDR2 FQNEAQ (reference sequence). The CDR3 sequence is 14 residues long. Here the CDR3 reads CASSLGLMNTEAFF. Here the CDR3 DNA reads TGTGCCAGCAGCTTAGGCCTCATGAACACTGAAGCTTTCTTT.

This clonotype showed up many times. This chain's CDR3 is CATSPRQGRGYEQYF. The CDR3 nucleotides read TGTGCCACCAGTCCAAGACAGGGGCGAGGGTACGAGCAGTACTTC. The V and J genes are TRBV24-1 and TRBJ2-7, with 8 bases aligning to TRBD1. Germline values: CDR1 KGHDR, CDR2 SFDVKD. The CDR3 contains 15 residues. V dropped 6 bases and J dropped 4; count of bases not matched to a gene: 10.

V and J are TRBV19 and TRBJ1-5; D may be TRBD1 (6 bases). Germline loops: CDR1 LNHDA, CDR2 SQIVND (reference sequence). V dropped 3 bases and J dropped 6 bases, with 18 bases sitting between them. The CDR3 has 16 residues. CDR3 sequence (DNA): TGTGCCAGTAGTATCGGGGGACGGGACACCCGTCAGCCCCAGCATTTT. It specifies CASSIGGRDTRQPQHF.

Concerning this clonotype: At one of its ends the junction is not consistent with the germline gene, which may arise from a read error. This chain uses TRBV28 with TRBJ1-5; D is possibly TRBD1 (5 bases). This CDR3 contains 17 residues. CDR1 MDHEN and CDR2 SYDVKM come from the germline V gene. CDR3 nucleotide sequence: TGTGTCAGCAGTCGGGGGTCAGGGTTTCTTAGCAATCAGCCCCAGCATTTT. Its protein product is CVSSRGSGFLSNQPQHF.

The V call is TRBV6-2 or TRBV6-3, the J call TRBJ1-5, with D tentatively TRBD1 (6 bases). The V end was cut by 10 bases, the J end by 1 base, with 14 bases between. The CDR3 sequence is 14 residues long. In germline, CDR1 is MNHEY, CDR2 SVGEGT. CDR3 DNA sequence: TGTGCCACTGGGGGGCGTTCGAGCAATCAGCCCCAGCATTTT. It yields the protein CATGGRSSNQPQHF.

V usage is TRBV3-1 and J usage is TRBJ2-7, with D perhaps TRBD1 (6 bases). Per the germline V gene, CDR1 is LGHDT and CDR2 is YNNKEL (reference sequence). V dropped 2 bases and J dropped 2 bases, with 10 bases sitting between them. The CDR3 is 14 amino acids. CDR3 in amino acids: CASSQTGQTYEQYF. CDR3 sequence (DNA): TGTGCCAGCAGCCAAACGGGACAAACCTACGAGCAGTACTTC.

At least ten counts were recorded for this clonotype. The V call is TRBV6-4, the J call TRBJ2-3; 9 bases line up with TRBD2. With 0 bases clipped from V and 2 bases from J, the junction kept 3 bases outside the gene matches. The CDR3 contains 16 residues. Germline V gives CDR1 MRHNA, CDR2 SNTAGT. CDR3 nucleotides: TGTGCCAGCAGTGACTCGGCGGGGGGGGTCACAGATACGCAGTATTTT. As protein: CASSDSAGGVTDTQYF.

Note on this clonotype: A far larger clone is one nucleotide away, so this likely arose from a read error. The genes are TRBV6-6 and TRBJ1-1; D might be TRBD1 (5 bases). V was cut by 8 bases and J by 12 bases, with 28 bases left in between. Germline V gene data show CDR1 as MNHNY and CDR2 as SVGAGI (reference sequence). CDR3 length: 15 amino acids. CDR3 sequence (DNA): TGTGCCAGCGGTGTCTCCCACCTCCTGGGGCCAGGGACTTTCTTT. Its translation is CASGVSHLLGPGTFF.

This clonotype showed up many times. The chain couples TRBV4-1 to TRBJ1-2; no clear D gene. CDR1 and CDR2 from the germline V gene are MGHRA and YSYEKL. The CDR3 runs to 13 residues. V lost 0 bases and J lost 6, with 8 bases in between. The DNA for the CDR3 is TGCGCCAGCAGCCAAGACAGTTTTGATGGCTACACCTTC. This codes for CASSQDSFDGYTF.

This clonotype was seen at least ten times. The J gene is TRBJ1-1, the V gene TRBV30; no clear D. The CDR3 has 16 residues. Germline V gene sequence: CDR1 GTSNPN, CDR2 SVGIG (reference sequence). V was pared by 2 bases and J by 1 base, with 17 bases between. The CDR3 DNA reads as TGTGCCTGGAGTAACCCATGGGCCATAGGGAACACTGAAGCTTTCTTT. It specifies CAWSNPWAIGNTEAFF.

This clonotype was seen a handful of times. The V call is TRBV2, the J call TRBJ2-1; 9 bases are a match to TRBD2. CDR3 size: 14 residues. Germline loops: CDR1 SNHLY, CDR2 FYNNEI. The V segment lost 3 bases and the J segment 9 bases; nucleotides outside the gene matches: 6. CDR3 in DNA: TGTGCCAGCAGTGACTCGCGGGGGGGCATTGAGCAGTTCTTC. This codes for CASSDSRGGIEQFF.

This clonotype was detected ten times or more. The V gene is TRBV7-3, the J gene TRBJ1-1; a possible D gene is TRBD1 (5 bases). Deletions cut 5 bases from V and 1 base from J, with 8 bases between. The CDR3 extends over 13 amino acids. The germline V gene encodes CDR1 SGHTA and CDR2 FQGTGA. The CDR3 coding sequence is TGTGCCAGCAGCCCCCAGGGGAACACTGAAGCTTTCTTT. Translated: CASSPQGNTEAFF.

This clonotype was detected ten times or more. This sequence joins TRBV19 and TRBJ1-5; 7 nucleotides align to TRBD1. Germline lookup yields CDR1 LNHDA and CDR2 SQIVND (reference sequence). The CDR3 runs to 17 residues. V gave up 1 base and J gave up 5 bases; unmatched junction bases: 11. The CDR3 nucleotides read TGTGCCAGTAGTATAGCCCGCCGACAGGGAATACATCAGCCCCAGCATTTT. Translated, it gives CASSIARRQGIHQPQHF.

This clonotype was recorded many times. J is TRBJ2-7 and V is TRBV6-1; the match to TRBD2 covers 10 bases. The CDR3 extends over 15 amino acids. Trimming cost V 4 bases and J 2 bases; bases outside gene matches: 5. Germline V gene sequence: CDR1 MNHNS, CDR2 SASEGT. The CDR3: CASSGSAGGTYEQYF. The DNA for the CDR3 is TGTGCCAGCAGTGGATCAGCGGGGGGGACCTACGAGCAGTACTTC.

Ten or more counts support this clonotype. The rearrangement uses TRBV6-1 and TRBJ1-1; the D gene is possibly TRBD1 (5 bases). The CDR3 totals 13 residues. Trimming left V 6 bases short and J 4 bases short, with 12 bases between. In germline, CDR1 is MNHNS, CDR2 SASEGT. The CDR3 sequence: CASRGVRGTEAFF. In DNA form, the CDR3 reads TGTGCCAGCAGAGGGGTACGGGGCACTGAAGCTTTCTTT.

This clonotype was seen many times. The J gene is TRBJ2-1, the V gene TRBV30, with D perhaps assigned TRBD1 or TRBD2 (6 bases each). V was clipped by 4 bases and J by 9 bases, with 19 bases between them. This CDR3 has 14 residues. Germline CDR1 GTSNPN, CDR2 SVGIG (reference sequence). CDR3 protein: CAWTWGASAGEQFF. The CDR3 DNA is TGTGCCTGGACATGGGGGGCTAGCGCCGGTGAGCAGTTCTTC.

V gene TRBV7-6 combines with J gene TRBJ1-2, with D hard to call. The CDR3 sequence is 17 residues long. Trimming pared 1 base from V and 5 bases from J, leaving 20 bases between. Germline V gives CDR1 SGHVS, CDR2 FNYEAQ. In nucleotides, the CDR3 is TGTGCCAGCAGCTTAGACCGGGATGCCTCGGGCGATTATGGCTACACCTTC. This codes for CASSLDRDASGDYGYTF.